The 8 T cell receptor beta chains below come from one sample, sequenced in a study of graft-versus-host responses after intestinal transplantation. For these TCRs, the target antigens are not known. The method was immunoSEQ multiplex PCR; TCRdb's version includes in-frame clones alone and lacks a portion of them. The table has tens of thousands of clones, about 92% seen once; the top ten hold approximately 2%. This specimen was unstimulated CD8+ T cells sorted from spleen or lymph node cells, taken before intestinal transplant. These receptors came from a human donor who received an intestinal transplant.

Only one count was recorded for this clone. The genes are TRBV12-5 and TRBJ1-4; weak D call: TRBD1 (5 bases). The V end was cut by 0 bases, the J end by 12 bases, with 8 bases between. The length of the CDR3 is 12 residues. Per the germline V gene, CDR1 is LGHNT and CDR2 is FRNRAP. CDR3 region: CASGLVGGELFF. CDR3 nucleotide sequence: TGTGCTAGTGGTTTGGTGGGGGGGGAACTGTTTTTT.

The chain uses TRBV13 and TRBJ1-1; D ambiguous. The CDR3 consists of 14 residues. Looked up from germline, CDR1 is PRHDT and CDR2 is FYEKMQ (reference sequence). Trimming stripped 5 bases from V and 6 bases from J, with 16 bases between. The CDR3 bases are TGTGCCAGCAGCGAGCGAGGGAAGGAGGCTGAAGCTTTCTTT. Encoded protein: CASSERGKEAEAFF.

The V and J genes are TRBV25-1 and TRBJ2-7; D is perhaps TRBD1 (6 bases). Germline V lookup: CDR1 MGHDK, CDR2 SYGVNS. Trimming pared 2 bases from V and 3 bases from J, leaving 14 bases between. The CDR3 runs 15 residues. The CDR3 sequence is CASSEGSTGSYEQYF. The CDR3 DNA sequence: TGTGCCAGCAGTGAAGGGTCCACAGGGAGCTACGAGCAGTACTTC.

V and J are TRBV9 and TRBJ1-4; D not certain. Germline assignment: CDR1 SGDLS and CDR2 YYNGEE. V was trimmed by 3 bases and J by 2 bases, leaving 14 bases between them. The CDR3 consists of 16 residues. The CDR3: CASSEGGQSTNEKLFF. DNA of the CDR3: TGTGCCAGCAGCGAGGGAGGGCAGTCTACTAATGAAAAACTGTTTTTT.

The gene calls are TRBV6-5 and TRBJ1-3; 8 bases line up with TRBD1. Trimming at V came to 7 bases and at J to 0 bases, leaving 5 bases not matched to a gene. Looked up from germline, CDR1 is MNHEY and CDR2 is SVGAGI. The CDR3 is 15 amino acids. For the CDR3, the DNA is TGTGCCAGCAAACTGACAGGGGCCTCTGGAAACACCATATATTTT. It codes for CASKLTGASGNTIYF.

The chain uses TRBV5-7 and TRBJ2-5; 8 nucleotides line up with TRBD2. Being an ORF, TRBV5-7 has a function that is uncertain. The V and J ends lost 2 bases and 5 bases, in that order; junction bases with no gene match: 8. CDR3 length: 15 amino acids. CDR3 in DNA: TGTGCCAGCAGCTTTATGGCGGGCGGGAGGGAGACCCAGTACTTC. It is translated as CASSFMAGGRETQYF.

The CDR3: CASSSTPLGNTDTQYF. Here the CDR3 DNA reads TGTGCCAGCAGCTCCACTCCACTAGGGAACACAGATACGCAGTATTTT. The rearrangement joins TRBV7-6 to TRBJ2-3; possible D gene TRBD2, 5 bases. The CDR3 spans 16 residues. Germline CDR1 is SGHVS and CDR2 is FNYEAQ. Trimming shortened V by 4 bases and J by 2 bases, and 16 bases separated the two germline ends.

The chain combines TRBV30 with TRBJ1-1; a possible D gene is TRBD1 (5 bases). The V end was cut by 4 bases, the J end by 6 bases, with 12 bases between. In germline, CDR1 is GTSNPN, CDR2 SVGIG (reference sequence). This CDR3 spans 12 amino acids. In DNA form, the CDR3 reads TGTGCCTGGATCACCCAGGGTGCTGAAGCTTTCTTT. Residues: CAWITQGAEAFF.